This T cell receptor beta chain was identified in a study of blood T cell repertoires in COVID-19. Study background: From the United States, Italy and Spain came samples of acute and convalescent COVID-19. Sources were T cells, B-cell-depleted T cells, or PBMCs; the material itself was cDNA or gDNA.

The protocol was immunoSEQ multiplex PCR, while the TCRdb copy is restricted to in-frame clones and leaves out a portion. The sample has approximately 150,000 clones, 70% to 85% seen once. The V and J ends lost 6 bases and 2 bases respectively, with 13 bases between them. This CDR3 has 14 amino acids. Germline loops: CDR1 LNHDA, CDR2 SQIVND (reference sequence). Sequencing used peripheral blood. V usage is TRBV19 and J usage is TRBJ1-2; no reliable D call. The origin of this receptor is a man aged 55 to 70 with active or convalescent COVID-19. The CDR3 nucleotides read TGTGCCAGTAGCCGCGGCAGAGACAACTATGGCTACACCTTC. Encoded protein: CASSRGRDNYGYTF. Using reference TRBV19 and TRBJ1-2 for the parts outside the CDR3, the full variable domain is DGGITQSPKYLFRKEGQNVTLSCEQNLNHDAMYWYRQDPGQGLRLIYYSQIVNDFQKGDIAEGYSVSREKKESFPLTVTSAQKNPTAFYLCASSRGRDNYGYTFGSGTRLTVV.